The source of this T cell receptor beta chain is a study of cytomegalovirus exposure and HLA in healthy donors. About the research overall: According to later analysis, the same platform produced the roughly 120 validation and several hundred first-cohort repertoires.

The donors were members of the validation cohort, which comprised around 110 subjects and was separate from the first cohort of several hundred subjects. CDR3 size: 11 residues. Germline V lookup: CDR1 LNHNV, CDR2 YYDKDF (reference sequence). Trimming cost V 3 bases and J 8 bases, with 4 bases left between them. Remarks on this clone: Its antigen remains unidentified.

Assay: immunoSEQ multiplex PCR; the TCRdb copy retains only in-frame clones and omits some. The table records about 310,000 clones, roughly 87% of them present only once. Findings and caveats of the study: Most TCR sequences were rare, but some public TCRs occurred in many donors. Both high specificity and high sensitivity reportedly marked the classifier's diagnosis of cytomegalovirus status.

Material for sequencing was PBMCs. This chain uses TRBV15 with TRBJ2-2; D uncertain. The sequence came from a young man in good health and CMV-seronegative. The CDR3 loop is CATSSHGELFF. In DNA form, the CDR3 reads TGTGCCACCAGCAGTCATGGGGAGCTGTTTTTT.